Listed below are T cell receptor beta chains from one sample, sequenced in a study of technical replicates of blood from several donors. The repertoire was sequenced with immunoSEQ multiplex PCR; TCRdb's copy has only in-frame clones and lacks some. The table shows around 80,000 clones, with roughly 98% occurring only once. Sequenced input: T cells isolated from PBMCs. The receptor set was obtained from a human donor in good health. CDR3s include the opening cysteine and the closing phenylalanine or tryptophan.

TRBJ2-1,TRBV14,CASSQTRNNEQFF
TRBJ1-2,TRBV7-6,CASSLDSGGGGYTF
TRBJ1-1,TRBV6-1,CASSEDTGENTEAFF
TRBJ1-6,TRBV5-1,CASSLGGQGGSPLHF
TRBJ1-2,TRBV10-2,CASSETERNYGYTF
TRBJ1-2,TRBV19,CASSHNQRTGGYTF
TRBJ2-1,TRBV6-5,CASSYFPSGDYNEQFF
TRBJ2-7,TRBV28,CASSLWPGSYEQYF
TRBJ1-5,TRBV5-6,CASSLGPGQGPYSNQPQHF
TRBJ2-7,TRBV28,CASSSPLAGVRYEQYF